This paragraph reports one TCR beta chain. Original processing methods: Estimates of nucleated cell counts were drawn from the amplification of reference gene primers. Clones were read by immunoSEQ multiplex PCR, and TCRdb kept only the in-frame ones, dropping some. D and trimming come from the DNA, and the V and J calls and clone size come from that table. The sample shows hundreds of thousands of clones, roughly 90% of them seen only once. This record belongs to a study of blood T cell repertoires in COVID-19. Whole-study context: PBMCs, B-cell-depleted T cells, or T cells provided the cDNA or gDNA that made up the material.

Participants came from under 30 US areas, aged about 18 to 100 years. This sequence originates from a woman between 18 and 30 years old with acute COVID-19. The sample comprised PBMCs or T cells enriched from blood (not recorded which).

The CDR3, as DNA: TGTGCCAGCAGCCGAGCGGGAGCTGGCAATGAGCAGTTCTTC. Its translation: CASSRAGAGNEQFF. The chain links TRBV3-1 (or the pseudogene TRBV3-2) to TRBJ2-1; the match to TRBD2 covers 8 bases. The CDR3 has 14 residues. CDR1 and CDR2 from the germline V gene are LGHDT and YNNKEL (reference sequence). Trimming removed 4 bases from V and 6 bases from J; junction bases left unmatched: 5.